This TCR beta chain was obtained from a study of T cell responses to AZD1222 COVID-19 vaccine. As regards this clone: Its antigen is not known.

General study findings and limits: Repertoire sampling happened only post peak T cell response. With dominance at 160-218 and 743-854, vaccine-associated CD4 TCRs spanned spike. The donors showed a predominance of white British ancestry and of females, with possible underestimation of clonal diversity. Reports say nearly half of spike-specific TCRs go after unmutated variant regions.

Profiled with immunoSEQ multiplex PCR; TCRdb holds only in-frame clones, not every one. The sample has about 150,000 clones, roughly 90% seen once. V lost 5 bases to trimming and J lost 8 bases, with 10 bases between them. The CDR3 covers 11 residues. The V gene's germline CDR1 is SGHAT and CDR2 FQNNGV. This TCR derives from an adult in good health. The source material was peripheral blood, sampled on day 0 of AZD1222 vaccination. The chain couples TRBV11-2 to TRBJ2-7; D gene uncertain. As DNA, the CDR3 is TGTGCCAGCAGCCCCCATGGGCAGCAGTACTTC. This encodes CASSPHGQQYF.